Presented here are 25 T cell receptor beta chains from one specimen sequenced in a study of T cells in Graves' hyperthyroidism and ophthalmopathy. What was amplified from RNA transcripts were TCR beta CDR3 regions. A first-round RT-PCR of the TCR CDR3 used the HTBI primer set. In TCRdb, the multiplex PCR reads were re-called with MiXCR into one record per CDR3 protein. The repertoire holds about 590,000 distinct CDR3 sequences, with 15% to 18% as singletons. Sequences were obtained from blood. The receptors were gathered from a woman aged 30 to 39 with Graves' hyperthyroidism.

A note on this clonotype: One base away lies a much larger clone, so this may be a sequencing read error. The chain employs TRBV29-1 and TRBJ1-1; D perhaps matches TRBD1 (6 bases). The V end was cut by 0 bases, the J end by 5 bases, with 13 bases between. The CDR3 consists of 14 residues. The germline V gene encodes CDR1 SQVTM and CDR2 ANQGSEA. The CDR3 here is CSVEENRESTEAFF. In nucleotides, the CDR3 is TGCAGCGTTGAAGAAAACAGGGAGTCGACTGAAGCTTTCTTT.

This clonotype was counted between two and nine times. This rearrangement joins TRBV9 to TRBJ2-1, with no clear D. The CDR3 is made up of 14 amino acids. The germline V and J ends were trimmed by 6 bases and 7 bases, with 17 bases remaining between them. Germline values: CDR1 SGDLS, CDR2 YYNGEE. The CDR3 spells CASTRNERPNEQFF. The CDR3 nucleotides are TGTGCCAGCACGCGGAACGAACGACCGAATGAGCAGTTCTTC.

This chain uses TRBV6-5 with TRBJ2-2, with D perhaps assigned TRBD1 or TRBD2 (5 bases each). Germline assignment: CDR1 MNHEY and CDR2 SVGAGI. The CDR3 totals 16 residues. The V end lost 2 bases, the J end lost 6 bases, and 16 bases lay between the germline ends. The CDR3 sequence is CASSYPQDWGSGELFF. CDR3 DNA: TGTGCCAGCAGTTACCCGCAGGACTGGGGGTCCGGGGAGCTGTTTTTT.

This clonotype was counted at least ten times. The rearrangement links TRBV2 to TRBJ1-1; D gene ambiguous. Trimming took 4 bases from V and 6 from J, leaving 3 bases between them. This CDR3 is 10 amino acids long. Germline V gene lookup returns CDR1 SNHLY and CDR2 FYNNEI. The CDR3 spells CASSGSEAFF. The CDR3 bases are TGTGCCAGCAGTGGGTCTGAAGCTTTCTTT.

This clonotype was counted at least ten times. The V gene is TRBV20-1, the J gene TRBJ2-1; 10 bases are shared with TRBD2. V was pared by 6 bases and J by 8 bases, with 10 bases of the junction left unmatched. Germline V gene lookup returns CDR1 DFQATT and CDR2 SNEGSKA (reference sequence). This CDR3 is 14 amino acids long. This CDR3 is CSAAASGSFDEQFF. The CDR3 nucleotides are TGCAGTGCCGCCGCTAGCGGGAGTTTCGATGAGCAGTTCTTC.

This sequence joins TRBV5-1 and TRBJ2-5; D uncertain. Trimming took 3 bases from V and 5 from J, leaving 11 bases between them. The CDR3 has 13 amino acids. CDR1 and CDR2 (germline): SGHRS, YFSETQ. The CDR3 sequence is CASSSRPSETQYF. The CDR3 nucleotides read TGCGCCAGCAGCTCCCGACCATCGGAGACCCAGTACTTC.

This clonotype was seen ten or more times. This chain links TRBV28 with TRBJ2-7, with unresolved D. Per germline, CDR1 MDHEN and CDR2 SYDVKM. CDR3 length: 13 residues. V was clipped by 8 bases and J by 1 base, with 12 bases between them. In DNA form, the CDR3 reads TGTGCCAGCCTGAGATTAAGGTCCTACGAGCAGTACTTC. As protein: CASLRLRSYEQYF. The complete variable domain, with remaining parts taken from reference TRBV28 and TRBJ2-7, reads DVKVTQSSRYLVKRTGEKVFLECVQDMDHENMFWYRQDPGLGLRLIYFSYDVKMKEKGDIPEGYSVSREKKERFSLILESASTNQTSMYLCASLRLRSYEQYFGPGTRLTVT.

This clonotype has only a few counts. V and J are TRBV6-6 and TRBJ1-6; possible D gene TRBD1, 6 bases. The CDR3 spans 18 residues. Trimming stripped 0 bases from V and 7 bases from J, with 19 bases between. From germline, CDR1 is MNHNY and CDR2 SVGAGI (reference sequence). The CDR3 loop is CASSYSAGEQGPNSPLHF. As DNA, the CDR3 is TGTGCCAGCAGTTACTCGGCGGGAGAACAGGGTCCCAATTCACCCCTCCACTTT.

This clonotype was observed many times. The chain combines TRBV15 with TRBJ1-2; 9 nucleotides align to TRBD1. In germline, CDR1 is LNHNV, CDR2 YYDKDF (reference sequence). The V and J ends lost 6 bases and 4 bases, in that order; junction bases with no gene match: 6. The CDR3 is 14 residues long. Written as DNA, the CDR3 is TGTGCCACCAGGAGGACAGGGGACGGCTATGGCTACACCTTC. Its translation: CATRRTGDGYGYTF.

This sequence joins TRBV7-6 and TRBJ2-1; 11 positions agree with TRBD1. After removal of 4 bases from V and 10 bases from J, the junction contained 6 bases not matched to a gene. This CDR3 is built from 14 residues. CDR1 and CDR2 from the germline V gene are SGHVS and FNYEAQ. As DNA, the CDR3 is TGTGCCAGCAGCTCCCGGGACAGGGGGTACGAGCAGTTCTTC. As protein: CASSSRDRGYEQFF.

This clonotype was detected a few times. This chain connects TRBV20-1 to TRBJ1-2, with D unclear. The CDR3 is 13 amino acids. Trimming stripped 0 bases from V and 3 bases from J, with 8 bases between. CDR1 DFQATT and CDR2 SNEGSKA come from the germline V gene (reference sequence). CDR3 nucleotides: TGCAGTGCTAGAGATGACGGCTACTATGGCTACACCTTC. This sequence encodes CSARDDGYYGYTF.

This clonotype appeared many times. V gene TRBV20-1 combines with J gene TRBJ2-3; weak D call: TRBD2 (6 bases). CDR3 size: 12 residues. V dropped 5 bases and J dropped 6 bases, with 12 bases sitting between them. Per the germline V gene, CDR1 is DFQATT and CDR2 is SNEGSKA (reference sequence). The CDR3 protein is CSAPKEGDTQYF. The CDR3 DNA sequence: TGCAGTGCTCCCAAGGAGGGGGATACGCAGTATTTT.

This clonotype was detected many times. V and J are TRBV29-1 and TRBJ2-1; D possibly matches TRBD1 or TRBD2 (6 bases each). Germline values: CDR1 SQVTM, CDR2 ANQGSEA. Trimming removed 0 bases from V and 5 bases from J, with 17 bases in between. The CDR3 totals 16 residues. The CDR3 sequence: CSVEDRGDSLHNEQFF. CDR3 in DNA: TGCAGCGTTGAAGATAGGGGGGACTCCTTACACAATGAGCAGTTCTTC.

The chain recombines TRBV3-1 with TRBJ2-1; D might be TRBD2 (5 bases). The V end was cut by 6 bases, the J end by 8 bases, with 14 bases between. CDR1 and CDR2 (germline): LGHDT, YNNKEL (reference sequence). CDR3 size: 13 residues. This CDR3 reads CASRPTSSHEQFF. The CDR3 nucleotides are TGTGCCAGCAGACCTACTAGTAGTCATGAGCAGTTCTTC.

This clonotype was recorded at least ten times. The chain couples TRBV11-2 to TRBJ2-2; the D gene is possibly TRBD2 (6 bases). This CDR3 comprises 16 residues. The V and J ends lost 6 bases and 5 bases respectively, with 19 bases between them. Germline V CDR1 and CDR2: SGHAT, FQNNGV. The CDR3 sequence is CASRPTLAGRTGELFF. CDR3 in DNA: TGTGCCAGCAGACCTACCCTAGCAGGGAGGACCGGGGAGCTGTTTTTT.

The sample holds many counts of this clonotype. The chain combines TRBV5-5 with TRBJ2-7; no clear D. In germline, CDR1 is SGHKS, CDR2 YYEKEE (reference sequence). V lost 4 bases, J lost 6 bases, and 20 bases lay in between. CDR3 length equals 15 residues. CDR3 sequence: CASSRPTQTSFEQYF. Written as DNA, the CDR3 is TGTGCCAGCAGCCGCCCGACTCAGACGAGCTTCGAGCAGTACTTC.

This clonotype showed up just a few times. The gene calls are TRBV6-5 and TRBJ2-7; TRBD2 matches at 11 bases. CDR1 and CDR2 (germline): MNHEY, SVGAGI. V was pared by 3 bases and J by 3 bases, with 4 bases of the junction left unmatched. The CDR3 is made up of 15 amino acids. The CDR3 protein is CASSYSTSGVYEQYF. CDR3 bases: TGTGCCAGCAGTTATTCGACTAGCGGGGTCTACGAGCAGTACTTC.

There are many counts of this clonotype. CDR3 residues: CASSASRLLSTDTQYF. The CDR3 DNA reads TGTGCCAGCAGTGCCTCCCGGCTTTTGTCAACGGATACGCAGTATTTT. The J gene is TRBJ2-3, the V gene TRBV2; D not resolved. CDR1 is SNHLY and CDR2 is FYNNEI in the germline V gene. Trimming pared 4 bases from V and 6 bases from J, leaving 20 bases between. This CDR3 is 16 amino acids long.

In this sample, this clonotype turned up many times. This chain uses TRBV28 with TRBJ2-7; D unclear. The germline gives CDR1 MDHEN, CDR2 SYDVKM. The CDR3 has 15 residues. Trimming pared 1 base from V and 0 bases from J, leaving 10 bases between. The CDR3 sequence is CASSLSAVGSYEQYF. CDR3 in DNA: TGTGCCAGCAGTTTATCGGCGGTCGGCTCCTACGAGCAGTACTTC.

There are a few counts of this clonotype. The chain combines TRBV5-6 with TRBJ2-1; TRBD2 matches 7 bases. The CDR3 is 14 amino acids. The ends lost 5 bases at V and 9 bases at J; junction bases unmatched: 11. Germline CDR1 reads SGHDT; CDR2 reads YYEEEE. This CDR3 is CASRRDYWNGEQFF. The CDR3 DNA follows: TGTGCCAGCAGGAGGGACTATTGGAACGGTGAGCAGTTCTTC.

V gene TRBV30 combines with J gene TRBJ2-1, with 10 bases matching TRBD2. Germline assignment: CDR1 GTSNPN and CDR2 SVGIG (reference sequence). With 5 bases clipped from V and 14 bases from J, the junction kept 9 bases outside the gene matches. The CDR3 is 12 residues long. The chain's CDR3 is CAWGGLAGEKFF. The DNA for the CDR3 is TGTGCCTGGGGCGGGCTAGCGGGAGAAAAGTTCTTC.

This clonotype was picked up many times. This sequence joins TRBV20-1 and TRBJ2-7; TRBD2 aligns across 15 bases. V shed 3 bases, J shed 0 bases, and the junction held 9 bases outside the gene matches. Germline lookup yields CDR1 DFQATT and CDR2 SNEGSKA (reference sequence). The CDR3 has 18 amino acids. CDR3: CSASGGLAGGLASYEQYF. CDR3 nucleotides: TGCAGTGCTAGTGGGGGACTAGCGGGAGGCCTCGCCTCCTACGAGCAGTACTTC.

Of note for this clonotype: A read error is possible here, since a much larger clone lies one base away. The rearrangement links TRBV7-9 to TRBJ2-7, with 8 bases that match TRBD1. V shed 5 bases, J shed 3 bases, and the junction held 15 bases outside the gene matches. Germline lookup yields CDR1 SEHNR and CDR2 FQNEAQ (reference sequence). This CDR3 comprises 17 residues. The CDR3 spells CASSPRETPGQGYEQYF. CDR3 nucleotides: TGTGCCAGCAGCCCCAGGGAGACTCCCGGACAGGGCTACGAGCAGTACTTC.

In its sample, this clonotype was seen many times. Here the CDR3 reads CASSESATNEKLFF. CDR3 coding DNA: TGTGCCAGCAGTGAAAGTGCAACTAATGAAAAACTGTTTTTT. The chain combines TRBV2 with TRBJ1-4; D gene unclear. Germline V lookup: CDR1 SNHLY, CDR2 FYNNEI. The CDR3 extends over 14 amino acids. V lost 2 bases to trimming and J lost 0 bases, with 4 bases between them.

This clonotype came up many times. This chain uses TRBV7-9 with TRBJ2-1; unclear D gene. CDR1 SEHNR and CDR2 FQNEAQ come from the germline V gene (reference sequence). This CDR3 spans 13 amino acids. V was pared by 5 bases and J by 4 bases, with 9 bases between. CDR3 amino acids: CASSLTPYNEQFF. CDR3 nucleotides: TGTGCCAGCAGCCTAACGCCTTACAATGAGCAGTTCTTC.